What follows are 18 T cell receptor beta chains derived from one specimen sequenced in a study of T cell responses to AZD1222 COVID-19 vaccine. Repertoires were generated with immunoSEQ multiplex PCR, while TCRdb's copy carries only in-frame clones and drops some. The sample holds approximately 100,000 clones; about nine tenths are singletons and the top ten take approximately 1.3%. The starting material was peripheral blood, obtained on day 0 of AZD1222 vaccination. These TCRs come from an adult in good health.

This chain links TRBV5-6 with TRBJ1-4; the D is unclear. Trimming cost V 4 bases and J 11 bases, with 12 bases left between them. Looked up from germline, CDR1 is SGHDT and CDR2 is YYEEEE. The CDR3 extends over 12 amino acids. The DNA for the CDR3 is TGTGCCAGCAGCCTCCCCGTTGGGAAACTGTTTTTT. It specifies CASSLPVGKLFF.

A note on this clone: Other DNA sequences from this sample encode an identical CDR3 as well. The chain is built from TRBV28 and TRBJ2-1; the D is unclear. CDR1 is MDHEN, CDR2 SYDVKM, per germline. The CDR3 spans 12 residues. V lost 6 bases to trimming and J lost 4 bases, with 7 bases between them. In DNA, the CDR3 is TGTGCCAGCAGCCTCAAATACAATGAGCAGTTCTTC. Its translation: CASSLKYNEQFF.

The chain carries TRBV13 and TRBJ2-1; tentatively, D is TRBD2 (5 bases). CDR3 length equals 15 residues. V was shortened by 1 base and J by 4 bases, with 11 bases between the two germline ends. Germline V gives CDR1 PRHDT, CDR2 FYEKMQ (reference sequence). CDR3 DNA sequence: TGTGCCAGCAGCTTAGAAGGGCCGGGATACAATGAGCAGTTCTTC. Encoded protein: CASSLEGPGYNEQFF.

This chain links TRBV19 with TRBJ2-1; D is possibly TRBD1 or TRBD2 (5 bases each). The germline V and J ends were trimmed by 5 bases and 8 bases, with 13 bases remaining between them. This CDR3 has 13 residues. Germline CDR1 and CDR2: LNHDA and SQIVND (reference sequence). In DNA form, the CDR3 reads TGTGCCAGTAGTGACCGGGGACGGGATGAGCAGTTCTTC. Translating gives CASSDRGRDEQFF.

CDR3 DNA sequence: TGTGCCTGGAGCGCCTGGGTCGACGGCTACACCTTC. Translating it yields CAWSAWVDGYTF. The chain carries TRBV30 and TRBJ1-2; D call uncertain. The CDR3 runs to 12 residues. V was shortened by 3 bases and J by 8 bases, with 13 bases between the two germline ends. Germline V gene sequence: CDR1 GTSNPN, CDR2 SVGIG (reference sequence).

This chain's CDR3 is CASSLVGQQESYNSPLHF. The CDR3 region has the DNA TGCGCCAGCAGCTTGGTGGGACAGCAGGAATCCTATAATTCACCCCTCCACTTT. The chain carries TRBV5-1 and TRBJ1-6; TRBD1 matches 7 bases. CDR3 length: 18 amino acids. Germline CDR1 SGHRS, CDR2 YFSETQ. With 0 bases clipped from V and 1 base from J, the junction kept 7 bases outside the gene matches.

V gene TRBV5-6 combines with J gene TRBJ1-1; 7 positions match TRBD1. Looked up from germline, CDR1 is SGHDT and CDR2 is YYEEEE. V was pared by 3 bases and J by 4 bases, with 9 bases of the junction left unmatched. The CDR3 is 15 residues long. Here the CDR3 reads CASSSLEGAGTEAFF. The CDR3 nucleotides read TGTGCCAGCAGCTCCCTGGAGGGGGCTGGCACTGAAGCTTTCTTT.

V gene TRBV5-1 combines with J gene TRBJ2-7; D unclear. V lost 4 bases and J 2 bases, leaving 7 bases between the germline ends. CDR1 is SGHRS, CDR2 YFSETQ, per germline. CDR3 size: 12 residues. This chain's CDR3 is CASSPGAYEQYF. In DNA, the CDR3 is TGCGCCAGCAGCCCCGGTGCCTACGAGCAGTACTTC.

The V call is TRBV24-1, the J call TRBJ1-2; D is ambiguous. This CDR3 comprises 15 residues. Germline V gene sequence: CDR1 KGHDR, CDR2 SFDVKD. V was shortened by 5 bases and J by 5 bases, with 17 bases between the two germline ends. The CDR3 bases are TGTGCCACCAGTGGGGAGACGGACCTGTGGTATGGCTACACCTTC. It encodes CATSGETDLWYGYTF.

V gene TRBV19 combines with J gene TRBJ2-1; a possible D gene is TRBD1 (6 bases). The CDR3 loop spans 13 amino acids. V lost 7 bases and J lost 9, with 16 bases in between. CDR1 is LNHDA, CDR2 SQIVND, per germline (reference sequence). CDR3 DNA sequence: TGTGCCAGTACGCACAGGGAGTTAGGTGAGCAGTTCTTC. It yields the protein CASTHRELGEQFF.

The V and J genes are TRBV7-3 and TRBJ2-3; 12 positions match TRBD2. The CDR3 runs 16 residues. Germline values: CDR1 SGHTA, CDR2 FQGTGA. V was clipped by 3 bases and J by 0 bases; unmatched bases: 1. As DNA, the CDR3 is TGTGCCAGCAGCTTCACTAGCGGGGGGAGCACAGATACGCAGTATTTT. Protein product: CASSFTSGGSTDTQYF. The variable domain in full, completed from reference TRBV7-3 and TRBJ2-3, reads GAGVSQTPSNKVTEKGKYVELRCDPISGHTALYWYRQSLGQGPEFLIYFQGTGAADDSGLPNDRFFAVRPEGSVSTLKIQRTERGDSAVYLCASSFTSGGSTDTQYFGPGTRLTVL.

CDR3 DNA: TGTGCCAGCAGTCTAGACAGGGGCTATGAGCAGTTCTTC. It codes for CASSLDRGYEQFF. The genes are TRBV12-3 or TRBV12-4 and TRBJ2-1, with 8 bases lining up with TRBD1. This CDR3 has 13 residues. J lost 8 bases, V lost 5 bases, and 5 bases had no gene match.

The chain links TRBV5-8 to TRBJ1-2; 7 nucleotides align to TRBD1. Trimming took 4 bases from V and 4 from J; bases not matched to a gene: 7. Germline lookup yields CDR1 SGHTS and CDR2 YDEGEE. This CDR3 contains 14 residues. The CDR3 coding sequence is TGTGCCAGCAGCCGTGGACAGGAAGGCTATGGCTACACCTTC. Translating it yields CASSRGQEGYGYTF.

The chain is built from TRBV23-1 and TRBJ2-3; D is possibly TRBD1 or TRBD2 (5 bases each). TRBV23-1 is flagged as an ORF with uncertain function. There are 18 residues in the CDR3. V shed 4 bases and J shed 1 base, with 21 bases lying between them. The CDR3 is CASSRKWEHRDGTDTQYF. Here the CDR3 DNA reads TGCGCCAGCAGTCGAAAGTGGGAACATAGGGACGGCACAGATACGCAGTATTTT.

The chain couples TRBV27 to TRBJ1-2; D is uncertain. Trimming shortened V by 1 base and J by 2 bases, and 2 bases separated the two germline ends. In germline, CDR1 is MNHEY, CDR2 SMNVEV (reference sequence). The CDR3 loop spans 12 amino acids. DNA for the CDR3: TGTGCCAGCAGTTTATTAAACTATGGCTACACCTTC. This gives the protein CASSLLNYGYTF.

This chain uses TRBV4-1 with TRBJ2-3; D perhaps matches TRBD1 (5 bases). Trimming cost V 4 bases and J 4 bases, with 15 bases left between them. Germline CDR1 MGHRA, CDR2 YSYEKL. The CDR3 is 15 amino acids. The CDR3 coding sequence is TGCGCCAGCAGCCCTTATTCTCAAGGGGCAGATACGCAGTATTTT. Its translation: CASSPYSQGADTQYF.

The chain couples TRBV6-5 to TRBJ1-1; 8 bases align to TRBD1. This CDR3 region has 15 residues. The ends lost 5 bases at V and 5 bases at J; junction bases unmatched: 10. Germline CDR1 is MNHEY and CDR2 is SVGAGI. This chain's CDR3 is CASSPPGQGGTEAFF. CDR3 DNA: TGTGCCAGCAGTCCACCCGGACAGGGTGGAACTGAAGCTTTCTTT.

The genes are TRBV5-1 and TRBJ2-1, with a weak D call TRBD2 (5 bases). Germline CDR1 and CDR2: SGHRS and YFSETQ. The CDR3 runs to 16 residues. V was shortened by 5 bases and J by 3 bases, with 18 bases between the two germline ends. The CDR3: CASSYGLTGYYNEQFF. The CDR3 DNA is TGCGCCAGCAGTTATGGTCTGACGGGGTACTACAATGAGCAGTTCTTC.